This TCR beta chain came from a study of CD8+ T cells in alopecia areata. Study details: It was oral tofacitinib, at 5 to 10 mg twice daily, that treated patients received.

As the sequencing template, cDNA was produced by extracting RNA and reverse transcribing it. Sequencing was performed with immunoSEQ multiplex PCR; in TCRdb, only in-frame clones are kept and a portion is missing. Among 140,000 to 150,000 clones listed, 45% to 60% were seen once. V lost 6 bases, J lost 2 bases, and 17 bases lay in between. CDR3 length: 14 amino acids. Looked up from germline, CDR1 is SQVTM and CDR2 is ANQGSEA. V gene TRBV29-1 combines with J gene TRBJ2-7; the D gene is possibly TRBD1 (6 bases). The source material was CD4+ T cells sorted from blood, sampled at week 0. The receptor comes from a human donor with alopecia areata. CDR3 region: CSVIPGDRPYEQYF. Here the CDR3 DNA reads TGCAGCGTCATTCCAGGGGATAGACCCTACGAGCAGTACTTC.